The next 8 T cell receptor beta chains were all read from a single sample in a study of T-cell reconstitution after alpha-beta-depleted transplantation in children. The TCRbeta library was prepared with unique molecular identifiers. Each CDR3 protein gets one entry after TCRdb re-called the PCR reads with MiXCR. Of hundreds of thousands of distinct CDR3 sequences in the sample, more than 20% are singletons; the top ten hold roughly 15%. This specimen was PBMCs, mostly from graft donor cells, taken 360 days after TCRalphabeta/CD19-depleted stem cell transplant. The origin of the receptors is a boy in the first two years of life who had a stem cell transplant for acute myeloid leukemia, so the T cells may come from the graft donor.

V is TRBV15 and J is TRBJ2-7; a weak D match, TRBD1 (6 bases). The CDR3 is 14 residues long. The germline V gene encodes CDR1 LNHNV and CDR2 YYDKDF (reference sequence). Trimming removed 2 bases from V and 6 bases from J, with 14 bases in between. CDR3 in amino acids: CATSRSGQTPEQYV. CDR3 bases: TGTGCCACCAGCAGATCTGGACAGACACCCGAGCAGTACGTC.

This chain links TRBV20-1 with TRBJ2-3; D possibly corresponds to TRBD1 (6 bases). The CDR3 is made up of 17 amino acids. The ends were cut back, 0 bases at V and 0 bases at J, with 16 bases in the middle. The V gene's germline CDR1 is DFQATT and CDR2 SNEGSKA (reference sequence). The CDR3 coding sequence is TGCAGTGCTAGAGATTGGCAGGGGCGGTCTAGCACAGATACGCAGTATTTT. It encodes CSARDWQGRSSTDTQYF.

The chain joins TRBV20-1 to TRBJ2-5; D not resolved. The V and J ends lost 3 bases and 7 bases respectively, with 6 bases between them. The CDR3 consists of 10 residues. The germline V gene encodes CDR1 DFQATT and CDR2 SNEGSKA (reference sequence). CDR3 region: CSARIGTQYF. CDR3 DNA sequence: TGCAGTGCTAGGATCGGGACCCAGTACTTC.

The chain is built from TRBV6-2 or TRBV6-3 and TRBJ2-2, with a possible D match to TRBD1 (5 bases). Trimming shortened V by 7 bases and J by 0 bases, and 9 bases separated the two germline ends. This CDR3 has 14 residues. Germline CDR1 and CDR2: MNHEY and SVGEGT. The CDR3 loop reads CASKQGTNTGELFF. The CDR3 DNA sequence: TGTGCCAGCAAGCAGGGCACGAACACCGGGGAGCTGTTTTTT.

CDR3 bases: TGCGCCAGCAGTCCCACGAGCATGGGCCCAGCGCTCTTTAGCACAGATACGCAGTATTTT. It translates to CASSPTSMGPALFSTDTQYF. The chain recombines TRBV10-2 with TRBJ2-3; D gene unclear. The CDR3 runs 20 residues. Trimming stripped 5 bases from V and 0 bases from J, with 27 bases between. CDR1 WSHSY and CDR2 SAAADI come from the germline V gene.

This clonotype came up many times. The DNA for the CDR3 is TGCAGCGTTGATGGGGTCGGGGCAGATCTCACAGATACGCAGTATTTT. This translates into CSVDGVGADLTDTQYF. This rearrangement joins TRBV29-1 to TRBJ2-3, with D perhaps matching TRBD1 or TRBD2 (5 bases each). V lost 3 bases and J 2 bases, leaving 18 bases between the germline ends. The CDR3 extends over 16 amino acids. CDR1 is SQVTM and CDR2 is ANQGSEA in the germline V gene.

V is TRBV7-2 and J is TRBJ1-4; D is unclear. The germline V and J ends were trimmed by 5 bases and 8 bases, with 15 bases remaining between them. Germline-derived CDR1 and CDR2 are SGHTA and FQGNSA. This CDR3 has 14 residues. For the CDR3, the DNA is TGTGCCAGCAGCGGAGGACGAGTTAGCGAAAAACTGTTTTTT. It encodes CASSGGRVSEKLFF.

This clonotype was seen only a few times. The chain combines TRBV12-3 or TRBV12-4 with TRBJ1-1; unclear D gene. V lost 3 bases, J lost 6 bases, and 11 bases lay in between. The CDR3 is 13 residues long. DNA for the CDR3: TGTGCCAGCAGTTTCCCCGGAGGGCCTGAAGCTTTCTTT. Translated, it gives CASSFPGGPEAFF.